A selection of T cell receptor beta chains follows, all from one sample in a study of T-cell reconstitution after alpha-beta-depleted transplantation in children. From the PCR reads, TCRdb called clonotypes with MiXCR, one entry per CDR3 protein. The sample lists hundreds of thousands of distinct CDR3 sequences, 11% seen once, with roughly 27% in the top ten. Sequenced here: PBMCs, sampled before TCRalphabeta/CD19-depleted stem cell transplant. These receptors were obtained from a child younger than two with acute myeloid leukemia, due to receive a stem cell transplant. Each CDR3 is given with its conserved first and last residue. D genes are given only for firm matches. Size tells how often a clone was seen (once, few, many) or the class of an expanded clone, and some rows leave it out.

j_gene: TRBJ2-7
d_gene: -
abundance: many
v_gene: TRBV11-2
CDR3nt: TGTGCCAGCAGCTTCGTTCCCGACTTAACCTACGAGCAGTACTTC
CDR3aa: CASSFVPDLTYEQYF

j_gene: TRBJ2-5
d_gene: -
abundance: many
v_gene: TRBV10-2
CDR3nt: TGCGCCAGCAGTGAAAAGGCATACCAAGAGACCCAGTACTTC
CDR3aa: CASSEKAYQETQYF

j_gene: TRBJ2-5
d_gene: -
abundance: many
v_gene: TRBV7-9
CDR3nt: TGTGCCAGCAGCTTTCAGGGGACGCAAGAGACCCAGTACTTC
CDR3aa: CASSFQGTQETQYF

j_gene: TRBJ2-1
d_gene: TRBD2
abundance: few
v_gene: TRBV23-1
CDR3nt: TGCGCCAGCAGTCGCCTAAGCGGGAAGTGGAATGAGCAGTTCTTC
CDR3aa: CASSRLSGKWNEQFF

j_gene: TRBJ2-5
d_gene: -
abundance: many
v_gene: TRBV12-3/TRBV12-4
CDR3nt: TGTGCCAGCAGCCCCGGGACAAACCACCAAGAGACCCAGTACTTC
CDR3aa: CASSPGTNHQETQYF

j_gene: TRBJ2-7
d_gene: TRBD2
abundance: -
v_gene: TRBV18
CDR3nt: TGTGCCAGCTCACCGTCACTAGCGGAGTACTACGAGCAGTACTTC
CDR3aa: CASSPSLAEYYEQYF

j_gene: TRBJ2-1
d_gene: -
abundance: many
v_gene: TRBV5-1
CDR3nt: TGCGCCAGCAGCCCAGGGAATTACAATGAGCAGTTCTTC
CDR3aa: CASSPGNYNEQFF

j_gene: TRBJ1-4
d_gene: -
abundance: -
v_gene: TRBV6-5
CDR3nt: TGTGCCAGCAGTTACGGGGGTCGGACTAATGAAAAACTGTTTTTT
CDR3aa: CASSYGGRTNEKLFF

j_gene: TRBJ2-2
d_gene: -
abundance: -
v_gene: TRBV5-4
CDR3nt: TGTGCCAGCAGCTCTGGCACCTTCTGCGGGGAGCTGTTTTTT
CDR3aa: CASSSGTFCGELFF

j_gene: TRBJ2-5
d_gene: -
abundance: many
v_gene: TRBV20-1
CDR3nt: TGCAGTGCTAGAGATGGTACTAGCCCTAAAGAGACCCAGTACTTC
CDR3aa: CSARDGTSPKETQYF

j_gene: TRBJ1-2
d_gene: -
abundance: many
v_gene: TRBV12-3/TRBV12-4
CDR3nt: TGTGCCAGCAGAAATTACCAGGGTGTCGGAGGCTACACCTTC
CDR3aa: CASRNYQGVGGYTF

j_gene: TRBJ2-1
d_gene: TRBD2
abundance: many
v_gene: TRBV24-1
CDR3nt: TGTGCCACCAGTGGTCCGGGACTAGCGGGGAGCTCCTACAATGAGCAGTTCTTC
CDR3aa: CATSGPGLAGSSYNEQFF

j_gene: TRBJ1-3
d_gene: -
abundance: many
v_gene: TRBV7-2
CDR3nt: TGTGCCAGCAGCTTAGCGATTGGAGGGAGAACCATATATTTT
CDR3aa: CASSLAIGGRTIYF

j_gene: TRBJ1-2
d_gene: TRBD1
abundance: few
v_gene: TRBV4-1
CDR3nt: TGCGCCAGCAGCCCCAACAGGGGGCGGGGGGACTATGGCTACACCTTC
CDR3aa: CASSPNRGRGDYGYTF

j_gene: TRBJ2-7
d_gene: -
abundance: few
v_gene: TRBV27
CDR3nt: TGTGCCAGCAGTTTAGGCCAGGGAAGGAAGCAGTACTTC
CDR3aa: CASSLGQGRKQYF

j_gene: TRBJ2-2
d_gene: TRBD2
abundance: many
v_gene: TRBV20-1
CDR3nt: TGCAGTGCACCCGGGACTAGCGGGACCGGGGAGCTGTTTTTT
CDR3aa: CSAPGTSGTGELFF

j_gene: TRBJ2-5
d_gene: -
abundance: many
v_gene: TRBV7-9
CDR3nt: TGTGCCAGCAGCTTAGACCAGACCCAGTACTTC
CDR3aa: CASSLDQTQYF

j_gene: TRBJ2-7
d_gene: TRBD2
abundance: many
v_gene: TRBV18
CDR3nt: TGTGCCAGCTCACCCTGGTTGGCGGGAGGGAATTCCCACGAGCAGTACTTC
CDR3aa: CASSPWLAGGNSHEQYF

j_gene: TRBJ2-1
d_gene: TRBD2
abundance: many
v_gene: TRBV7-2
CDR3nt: TGTGCCAGCAGGGTGGGACTAGCCTCCAACAATGAGCAGTTCTTC
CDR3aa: CASRVGLASNNEQFF

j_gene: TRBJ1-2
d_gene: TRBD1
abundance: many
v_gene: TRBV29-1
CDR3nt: TGCAGCGCTAGGGTCGACAGGGACAACTATGGCTACACCTTC
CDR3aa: CSARVDRDNYGYTF

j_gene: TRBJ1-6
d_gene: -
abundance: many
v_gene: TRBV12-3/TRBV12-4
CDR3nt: TGTGCCAGCAGTCCCCTACTCAGGGGTTCACCCCTCCACTTT
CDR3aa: CASSPLLRGSPLHF

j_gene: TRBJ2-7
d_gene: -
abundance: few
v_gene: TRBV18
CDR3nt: TGTGCCAGCTCACCCGGCCAAGGAGGGGGCGGGTACGAGCAGTACTTC
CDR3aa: CASSPGQGGGGYEQYF

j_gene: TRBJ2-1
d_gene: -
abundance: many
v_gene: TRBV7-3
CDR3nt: TGTGCCAGCAGTCTCGCCTGGACTTTCTATAATGAGCAGTTCTTC
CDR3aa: CASSLAWTFYNEQFF

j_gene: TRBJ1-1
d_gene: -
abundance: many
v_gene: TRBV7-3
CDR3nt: TGTGCCAGCAGCTTATTTCCAGGTGAAGCTTTCTTT
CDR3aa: CASSLFPGEAFF

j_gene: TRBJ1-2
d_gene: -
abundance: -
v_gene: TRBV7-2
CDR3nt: TGTGCCAGCAGCTTAGCCGAGGGGGTCTATGGCTACACCTTC
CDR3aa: CASSLAEGVYGYTF

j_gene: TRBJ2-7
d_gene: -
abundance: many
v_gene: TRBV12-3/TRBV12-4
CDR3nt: TGTGCCAGCAGTTTAGTCGGTGTGTACGAGCAGTACTTC
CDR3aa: CASSLVGVYEQYF

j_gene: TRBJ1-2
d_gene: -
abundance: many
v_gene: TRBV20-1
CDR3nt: TGCAGTGCTAGGAGGGGGGATGGCTACACCTTC
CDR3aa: CSARRGDGYTF

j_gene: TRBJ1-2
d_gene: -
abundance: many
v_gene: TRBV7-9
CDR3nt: TGTGCCAGCAGCCCACAGTCTAACTATGGCTACACCTTC
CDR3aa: CASSPQSNYGYTF

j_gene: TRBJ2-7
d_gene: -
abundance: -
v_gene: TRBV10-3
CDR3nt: TGTGCCATCAGTGAGTCGAGGACGGTGGGCTACGAGCAGTACTTC
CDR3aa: CAISESRTVGYEQYF

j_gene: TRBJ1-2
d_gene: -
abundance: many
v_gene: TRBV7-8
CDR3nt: TGTGCCAGCAGCTTAGTCTCAGGGGCGGCCGACATCGCGCGTGGCTACACCTTC
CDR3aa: CASSLVSGAADIARGYTF

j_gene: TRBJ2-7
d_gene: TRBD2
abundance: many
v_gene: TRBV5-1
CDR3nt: TGCGCCAGCAGCCGATCAAGCGGGAGCGGCGAGCAGTACTTC
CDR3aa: CASSRSSGSGEQYF

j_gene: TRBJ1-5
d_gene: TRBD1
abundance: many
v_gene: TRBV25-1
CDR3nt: TGTGCCAGCATTGACAGGGCCAATCAGCCCCAGCATTTT
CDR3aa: CASIDRANQPQHF

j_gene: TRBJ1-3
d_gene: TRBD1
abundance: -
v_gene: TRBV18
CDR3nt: TGTGCCAGCTCGCAAACAGGGGCCAGCTCTGGAAACACCATATATTTT
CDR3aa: CASSQTGASSGNTIYF

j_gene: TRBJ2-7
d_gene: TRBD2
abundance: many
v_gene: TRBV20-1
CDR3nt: TGCAGTGCTAGGAGGGGACTAGCGTCCTACGAGCAGTACTTC
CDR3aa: CSARRGLASYEQYF

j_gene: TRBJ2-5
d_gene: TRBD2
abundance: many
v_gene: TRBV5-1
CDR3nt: TGCGCCAGCAGCTTGGTTCGGCTAGCGGGAGTGGAGACCCAGTACTTC
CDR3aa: CASSLVRLAGVETQYF

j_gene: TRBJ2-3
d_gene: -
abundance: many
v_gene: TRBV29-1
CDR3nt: TGCAGCGTTTCCCAAGAACAGATAAGCACAGATACGCAGTATTTT
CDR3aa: CSVSQEQISTDTQYF

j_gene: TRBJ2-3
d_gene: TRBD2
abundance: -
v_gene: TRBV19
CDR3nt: TGTGCCAGTACCCGGACTAGCAGGACGACAGATACGCAGTATTTT
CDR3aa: CASTRTSRTTDTQYF

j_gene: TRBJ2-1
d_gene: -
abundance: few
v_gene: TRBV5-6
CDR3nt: TGTGCCAGCAGCCCGAACCCTTCTAGCGCAGACAATGAGCAGTTCTTC
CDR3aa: CASSPNPSSADNEQFF

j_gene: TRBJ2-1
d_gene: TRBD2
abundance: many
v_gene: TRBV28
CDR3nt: TGTGCCAGCAGTTTATTTGGCCGGGGGGGCTTCAATGAGCAGTTCTTC
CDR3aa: CASSLFGRGGFNEQFF